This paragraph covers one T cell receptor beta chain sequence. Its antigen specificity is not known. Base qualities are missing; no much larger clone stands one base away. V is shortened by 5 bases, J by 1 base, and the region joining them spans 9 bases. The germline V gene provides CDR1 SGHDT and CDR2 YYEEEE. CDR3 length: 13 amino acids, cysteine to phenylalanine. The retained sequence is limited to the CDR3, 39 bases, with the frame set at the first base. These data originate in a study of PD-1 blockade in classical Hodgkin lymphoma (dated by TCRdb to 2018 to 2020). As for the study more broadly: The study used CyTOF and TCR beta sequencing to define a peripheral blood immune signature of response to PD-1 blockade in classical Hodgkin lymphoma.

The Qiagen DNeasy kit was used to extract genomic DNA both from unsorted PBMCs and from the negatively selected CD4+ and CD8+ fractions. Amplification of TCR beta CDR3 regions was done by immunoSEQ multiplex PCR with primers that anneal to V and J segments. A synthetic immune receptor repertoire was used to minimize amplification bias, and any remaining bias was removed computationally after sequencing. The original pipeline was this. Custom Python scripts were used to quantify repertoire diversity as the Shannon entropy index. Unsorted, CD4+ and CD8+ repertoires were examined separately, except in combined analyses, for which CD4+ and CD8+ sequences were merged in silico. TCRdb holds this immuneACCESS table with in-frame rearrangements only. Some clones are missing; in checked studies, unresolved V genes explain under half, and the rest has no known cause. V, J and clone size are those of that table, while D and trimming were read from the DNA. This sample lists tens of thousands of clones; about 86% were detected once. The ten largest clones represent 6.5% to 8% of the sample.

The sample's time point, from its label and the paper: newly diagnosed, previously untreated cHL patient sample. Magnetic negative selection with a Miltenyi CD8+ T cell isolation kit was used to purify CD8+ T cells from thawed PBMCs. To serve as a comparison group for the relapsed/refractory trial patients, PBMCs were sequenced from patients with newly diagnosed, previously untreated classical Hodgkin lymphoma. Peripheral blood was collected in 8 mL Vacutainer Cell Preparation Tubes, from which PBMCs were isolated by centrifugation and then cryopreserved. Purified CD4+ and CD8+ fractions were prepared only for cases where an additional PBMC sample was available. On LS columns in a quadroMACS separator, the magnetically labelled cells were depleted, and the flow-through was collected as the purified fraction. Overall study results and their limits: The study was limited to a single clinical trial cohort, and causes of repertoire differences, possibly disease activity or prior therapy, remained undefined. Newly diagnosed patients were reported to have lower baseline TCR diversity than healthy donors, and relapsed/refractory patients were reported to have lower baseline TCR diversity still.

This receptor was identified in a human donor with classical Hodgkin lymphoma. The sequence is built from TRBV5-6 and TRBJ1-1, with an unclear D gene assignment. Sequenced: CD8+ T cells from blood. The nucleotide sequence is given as TGTGCCAGCAGGGAGGGAGCGAACACTGAAGCTTTCTTT. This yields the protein CASREGANTEAFF. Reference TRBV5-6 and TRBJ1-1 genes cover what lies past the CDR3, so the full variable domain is DAGVTQSPTHLIKTRGQQVTLRCSPKSGHDTVSWYQQALGQGPQFIFQYYEEEERQRGNFPDRFSGHQFPNYSSELNVNALLLGDSALYLCASREGANTEAFFGQGTRLTVV.